This T cell receptor beta chain was sequenced in a study of vaccination and CD4 T cells after COVID-19. Broader study findings: It was found that, in convalescent patients, 304 of 307 vaccine-specific clones were spike mono-reactive.

CD4+ T cells that had been cultured provided DNA sequenced with the Oncomine TCR Beta short-read assay. TCRdb independently ran MiXCR on the PCR reads; one entry per CDR3 protein. Among roughly 9,500 distinct CDR3 sequences, about 59% were seen once, and the ten largest hold roughly a quarter. This CDR3 has 14 amino acids. V was trimmed by 6 bases and J by 6 bases, leaving 15 bases between them. Of note for this clonotype: What it binds is not known.

Treatment denoted: approximately nine-day PBMC culture with coronavirus spike peptide pools or control peptides (ViraFEST assay). Days 3 and 7 saw half the medium swapped for fresh IL-2 medium. V is TRBV12-3 or TRBV12-4 and J is TRBJ1-5, with D maybe TRBD1 (5 bases). Sequencing was carried out using CD4+ T cells from blood, cultured in vitro. The origin of this receptor is a human donor who had recovered from COVID-19. This CDR3 is CASSNPPGIQPQHF. The CDR3 DNA follows: TGTGCCAGCAGCAATCCACCAGGGATTCAGCCCCAGCATTTT.